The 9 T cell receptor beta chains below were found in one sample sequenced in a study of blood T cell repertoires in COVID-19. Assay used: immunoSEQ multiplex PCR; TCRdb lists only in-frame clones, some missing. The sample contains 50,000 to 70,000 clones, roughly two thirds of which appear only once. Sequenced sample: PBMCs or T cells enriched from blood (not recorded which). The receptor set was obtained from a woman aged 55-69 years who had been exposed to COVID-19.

CDR3 DNA: TGTGCCAGCAGCACCGTGACTAGCGGGTCCTACGAGCAGTACTTC. It translates to CASSTVTSGSYEQYF. The gene calls are TRBV7-6 and TRBJ2-7, with TRBD2 matching 10 bases. J lost 1 base, V lost 5 bases, and 5 bases had no gene match. The CDR3 runs to 15 residues. Per germline, CDR1 SGHVS and CDR2 FNYEAQ.

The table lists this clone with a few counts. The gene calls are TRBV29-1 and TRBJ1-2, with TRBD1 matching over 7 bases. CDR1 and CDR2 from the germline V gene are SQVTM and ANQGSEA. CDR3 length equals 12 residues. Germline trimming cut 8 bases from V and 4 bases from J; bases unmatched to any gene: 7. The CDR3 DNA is TGCAGCTTCCGACAGGGCAGCTATGGCTACACCTTC. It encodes CSFRQGSYGYTF.

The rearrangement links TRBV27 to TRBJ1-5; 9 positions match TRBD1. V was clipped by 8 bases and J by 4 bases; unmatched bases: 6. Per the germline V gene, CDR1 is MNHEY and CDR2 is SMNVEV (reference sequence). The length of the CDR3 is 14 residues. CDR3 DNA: TGTGCCAGCTCCCCGGGACAGGGTAATCAGCCCCAGCATTTT. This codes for CASSPGQGNQPQHF.

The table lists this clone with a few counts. CDR3 in amino acids: CASSLQGQGGTDTQYF. The DNA for the CDR3 is TGTGCCAGCAGCTTACAGGGACAGGGCGGGACAGATACGCAGTATTTT. The rearrangement links TRBV13 to TRBJ2-3; TRBD1 agrees at 9 bases. The CDR3 consists of 16 residues. Germline CDR1 and CDR2: PRHDT and FYEKMQ (reference sequence). With V trimmed by 2 bases and J by 3 bases, 6 bases remained unmatched.

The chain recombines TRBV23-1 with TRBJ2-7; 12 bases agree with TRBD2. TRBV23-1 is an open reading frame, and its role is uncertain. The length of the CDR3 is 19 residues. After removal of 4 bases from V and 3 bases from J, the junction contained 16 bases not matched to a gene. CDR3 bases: TGCGCCAGCAGTCTCCCGACTAGCGGGAGTGGGGCCTTTATCTACGAGCAGTACTTC. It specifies CASSLPTSGSGAFIYEQYF.

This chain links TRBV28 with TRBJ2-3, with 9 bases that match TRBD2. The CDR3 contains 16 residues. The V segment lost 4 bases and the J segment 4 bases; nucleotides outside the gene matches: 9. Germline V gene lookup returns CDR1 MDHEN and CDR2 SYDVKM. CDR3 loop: CASSSVAGGLSDTQYF. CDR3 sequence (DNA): TGTGCCAGCAGTTCCGTGGCGGGGGGGCTTTCAGATACGCAGTATTTT.

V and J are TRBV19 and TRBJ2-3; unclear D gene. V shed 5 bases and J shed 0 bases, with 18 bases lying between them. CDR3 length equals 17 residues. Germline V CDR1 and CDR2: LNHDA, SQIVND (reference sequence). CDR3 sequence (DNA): TGTGCCAGTAGTTTGGCTACAACAGTTGGTAGCACAGATACGCAGTATTTT. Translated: CASSLATTVGSTDTQYF.

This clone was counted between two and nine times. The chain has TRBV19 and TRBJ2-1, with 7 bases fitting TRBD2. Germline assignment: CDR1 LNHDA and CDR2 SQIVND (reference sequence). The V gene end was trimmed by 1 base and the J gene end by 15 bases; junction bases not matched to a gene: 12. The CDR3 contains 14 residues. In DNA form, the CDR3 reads TGTGCCAGTAGTATAGCCCTAGCGGACACCGCGCCGTTCTTC. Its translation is CASSIALADTAPFF.

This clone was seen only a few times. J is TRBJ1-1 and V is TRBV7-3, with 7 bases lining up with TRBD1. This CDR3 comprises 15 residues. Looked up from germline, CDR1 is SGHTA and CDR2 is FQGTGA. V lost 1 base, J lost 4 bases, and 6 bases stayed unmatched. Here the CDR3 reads CASSLRARQGTEAFF. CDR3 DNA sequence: TGTGCCAGCAGCTTAAGGGCCCGACAGGGCACTGAAGCTTTCTTT.